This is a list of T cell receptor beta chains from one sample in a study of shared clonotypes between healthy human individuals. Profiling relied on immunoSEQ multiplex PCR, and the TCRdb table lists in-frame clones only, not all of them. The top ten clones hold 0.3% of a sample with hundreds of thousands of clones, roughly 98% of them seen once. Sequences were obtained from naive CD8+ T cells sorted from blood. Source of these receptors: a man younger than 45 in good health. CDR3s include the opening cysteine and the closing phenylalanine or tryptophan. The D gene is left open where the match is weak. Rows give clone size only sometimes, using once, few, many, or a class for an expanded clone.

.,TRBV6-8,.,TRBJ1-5,CASSRLQTPGAYSNQPQHF,TGTGCCAGCAGTCGATTACAGACTCCGGGGGCATATAGCAATCAGCCCCAGCATTTT
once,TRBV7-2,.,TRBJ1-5,CASSKTTLGDQPQHF,TGTGCCAGCAGCAAGACAACCCTCGGGGATCAGCCCCAGCATTTT
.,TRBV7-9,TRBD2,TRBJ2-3,CASSSTSGSGTQYF,TGTGCCAGCAGCTCGACTAGCGGGAGCGGTACGCAGTATTTT
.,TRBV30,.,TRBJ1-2,CALRSALYGHTF,TGTGCCTTGAGGTCTGCCCTCTATGGCCACACCTTC
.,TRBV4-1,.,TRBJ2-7,CASSQVLEGEQYF,TGCGCCAGCAGCCAAGTGCTGGAGGGCGAGCAGTACTTC
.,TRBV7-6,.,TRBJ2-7,CASSSGTASYEQYF,TGTGCCAGCAGCTCCGGGACTGCCTCCTACGAGCAGTACTTC
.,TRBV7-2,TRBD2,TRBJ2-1,CASSVTSGRGNEQFF,TGTGCCAGCAGCGTTACTAGCGGGAGAGGAAATGAGCAGTTCTTC
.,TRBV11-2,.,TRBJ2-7,CASSSTGDYEQYF,TGTGCCAGCAGCTCCACAGGAGATTACGAGCAGTACTTC
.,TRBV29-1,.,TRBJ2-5,CSVGSGLMGLQETQYF,TGCAGCGTTGGATCGGGATTAATGGGGCTGCAAGAGACCCAGTACTTC
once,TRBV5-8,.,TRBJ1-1,CASSAGLFNTEAFF,TGTGCCAGCAGCGCGGGACTTTTCAACACTGAAGCTTTCTTT
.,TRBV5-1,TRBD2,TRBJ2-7,CASSQPLGDSGRTSSYEQYF,TGCGCCAGCAGCCAACCCCTAGGGGATAGCGGGAGGACGAGCTCCTACGAGCAGTACTTC
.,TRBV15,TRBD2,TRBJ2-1,CATSTRLAVYNEQFF,TGTGCCACCAGCACCCGACTAGCGGTCTACAATGAGCAGTTCTTC
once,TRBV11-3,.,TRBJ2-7,CASSLGGAWGPADSYEQYF,TGTGCCAGCAGCTTAGGAGGGGCTTGGGGGCCTGCTGATTCCTACGAGCAGTACTTC
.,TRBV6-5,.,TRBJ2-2,CASSIGVPGELFF,TGTGCCAGCAGTATAGGGGTTCCCGGGGAGCTGTTTTTT
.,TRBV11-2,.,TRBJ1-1,CASSLNLGRGTEAFF,TGTGCCAGCAGCTTAAATCTAGGCCGGGGGACTGAAGCTTTCTTT
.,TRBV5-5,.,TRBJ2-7,CASSLDLYPYEQYF,TGTGCCAGCAGCTTGGATCTCTACCCCTACGAGCAGTACTTC
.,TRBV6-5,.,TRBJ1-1,CASSYSGVRSDPFF,TGTGCCAGCAGTTACTCGGGTGTCCGCTCCGACCCTTTCTTT
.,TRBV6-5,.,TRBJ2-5,CASRPRQIVKTQYF,TGTGCCAGCAGACCTCGACAGATAGTTAAGACCCAGTACTTC
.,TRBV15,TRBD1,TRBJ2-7,CATSTPSGTESYEQYF,TGTGCCACCAGCACCCCCTCGGGGACAGAGTCCTACGAGCAGTACTTC
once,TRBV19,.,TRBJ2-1,CASSIEGLLNEQFF,TGTGCCAGTAGTATAGAGGGACTTCTCAATGAGCAGTTCTTC
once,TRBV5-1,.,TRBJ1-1,CASSLSARTEAFF,TGCGCCAGCAGCTTGTCTGCGAGGACTGAAGCTTTCTTT
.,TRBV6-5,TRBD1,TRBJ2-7,CASSYGQGAVEQYF,TGTGCCAGCAGTTACGGACAGGGGGCGGTCGAGCAGTACTTC
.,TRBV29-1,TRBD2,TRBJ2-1,CSATSGVYNEQFF,TGCAGCGCGACTAGCGGGGTATACAATGAGCAGTTCTTC
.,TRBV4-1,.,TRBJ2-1,CASSQEGYNEQFF,TGCGCCAGCAGCCAAGAGGGGTACAATGAGCAGTTCTTC
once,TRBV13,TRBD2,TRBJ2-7,CASSSSSGRKTPYEQYF,TGTGCCAGCAGCTCGTCTAGCGGGAGGAAAACTCCCTACGAGCAGTACTTC
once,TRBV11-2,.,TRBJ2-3,CASSPALGADTQYF,TGTGCCAGCAGCCCAGCCTTGGGGGCAGATACGCAGTATTTT
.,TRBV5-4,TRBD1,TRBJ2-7,CASSSGQSLDRGEQYF,TGTGCCAGCAGCTCGGGACAGAGTCTAGATAGAGGCGAGCAGTACTTC
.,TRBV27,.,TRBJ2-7,CASSPPGQYYEQYF,TGTGCCAGCAGTCCTCCGGGGCAGTACTACGAGCAGTACTTC
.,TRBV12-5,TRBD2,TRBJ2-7,CASGSGTSGNLGSYEQYF,TGTGCTAGTGGCTCCGGGACTAGCGGTAACCTGGGCTCCTACGAGCAGTACTTC
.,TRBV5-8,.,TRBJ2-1,CASSLGQGGQFF,TGTGCCAGCAGCTTGGGGCAAGGGGGGCAGTTCTTC
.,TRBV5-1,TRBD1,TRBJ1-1,CASSPGQVRMNTEAFF,TGCGCCAGCAGCCCGGGACAGGTCCGAATGAACACTGAAGCTTTCTTT
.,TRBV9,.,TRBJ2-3,CASSVVGSTDTQYF,TGTGCCAGCAGCGTAGTAGGAAGCACAGATACGCAGTATTTT
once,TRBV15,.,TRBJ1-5,CATSRDRAKYQPQHF,TGTGCCACCAGCAGAGACAGGGCGAAATATCAGCCCCAGCATTTT
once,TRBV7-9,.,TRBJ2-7,CASRPRDSSSYEQYF,TGTGCCAGCAGACCTCGGGACTCGAGCTCCTACGAGCAGTACTTC
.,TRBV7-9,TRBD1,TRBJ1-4,CASRSPGQTEKLFF,TGTGCCAGCAGGTCACCGGGACAGACAGAAAAACTGTTTTTT
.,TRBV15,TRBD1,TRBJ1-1,CATSSPQQGLPEAFF,TGTGCCACCAGCAGTCCGCAACAGGGGCTCCCTGAAGCTTTCTTT
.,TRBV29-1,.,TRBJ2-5,CSVDTAGGPQETQYF,TGCAGCGTTGATACGGCAGGGGGGCCACAAGAGACCCAGTACTTC
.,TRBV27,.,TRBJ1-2,CASSLGETRGYTF,TGTGCCAGCAGTTTGGGGGAAACTAGGGGCTACACCTTC
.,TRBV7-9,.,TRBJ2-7,CASSSGPLYF,TGTGCCAGCAGCTCCGGGCCTCTGTACTTC
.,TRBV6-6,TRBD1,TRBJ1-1,CASRSRWTGRTEAFF,TGTGCCAGCAGGTCTCGCTGGACAGGGAGGACTGAAGCTTTCTTT
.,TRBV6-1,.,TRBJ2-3,CASSEGYTDTQYF,TGTGCCAGCAGTGAGGGGTACACAGATACGCAGTATTTT
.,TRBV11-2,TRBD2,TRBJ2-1,CASSFLRTSGRYNEQFF,TGTGCCAGCAGCTTCCTACGGACTAGCGGGAGGTACAATGAGCAGTTCTTC
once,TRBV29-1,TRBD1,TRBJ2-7,CSVENRGYEQYF,TGCAGCGTTGAAAACAGGGGCTACGAGCAGTACTTC
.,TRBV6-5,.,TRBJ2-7,CASRRTATYEQYF,TGTGCCAGCCGCAGGACAGCGACCTACGAGCAGTACTTC
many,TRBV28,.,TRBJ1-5,CASSNPEGNQPQHF,TGTGCCAGCAGTAATCCGGAGGGCAATCAGCCCCAGCATTTT
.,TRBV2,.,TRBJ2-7,CASSEEGLLSYEQYF,TGTGCCAGCAGTGAAGAAGGCCTGCTATCCTACGAGCAGTACTTC
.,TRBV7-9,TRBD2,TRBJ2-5,CASSAIFSGRAKGETQYF,TGTGCCAGCAGCGCAATTTTTAGCGGGAGGGCCAAGGGAGAGACCCAGTACTTC
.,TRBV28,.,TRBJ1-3,CASRAVRGGNTIYF,TGTGCCAGCAGGGCCGTCAGGGGTGGAAACACCATATATTTT
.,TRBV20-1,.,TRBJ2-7,CSARGLGEQYF,TGCAGTGCTAGGGGTTTGGGCGAGCAGTACTTC
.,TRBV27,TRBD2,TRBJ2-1,CASSSLAGYGEQFF,TGTGCCAGCAGTTCACTAGCGGGATACGGTGAGCAGTTCTTC
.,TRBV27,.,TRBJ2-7,CASSLSDSPYEQYF,TGTGCCAGCAGTTTATCGGACAGTCCCTACGAGCAGTACTTC
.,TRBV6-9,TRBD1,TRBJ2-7,CASSYGGQGAYEQYF,TGTGCCAGCAGTTACGGGGGACAGGGTGCCTACGAGCAGTACTTC
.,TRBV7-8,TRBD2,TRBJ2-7,CASSTRTSGNEQYF,TGTGCCAGCAGCACCCGGACTAGCGGGAACGAGCAGTACTTC
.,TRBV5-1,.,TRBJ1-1,CASSLDRRLTEAFF,TGCGCCAGCAGCTTGGACCGGCGTCTCACTGAAGCTTTCTTT
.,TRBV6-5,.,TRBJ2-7,CASTPGQFDSYEQYF,TGTGCCAGCACCCCCGGACAGTTCGACTCCTACGAGCAGTACTTC
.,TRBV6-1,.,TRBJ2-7,CASSELGGAEGYEQYF,TGTGCCAGCAGTGAATTAGGTGGGGCGGAAGGGTACGAGCAGTACTTC
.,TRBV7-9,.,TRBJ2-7,CASSPSGGSVNEQYF,TGTGCCAGCAGCCCTAGTGGGGGGAGTGTCAACGAGCAGTACTTC